This T cell receptor (beta chain) was observed in a study of blood T cell repertoires in COVID-19. Trimming shortened V by 0 bases and J by 4 bases, and 16 bases separated the two germline ends. This CDR3 comprises 16 residues. CDR1 LGHDT and CDR2 YNNKEL come from the germline V gene (reference sequence). Only in-frame clones appear in the TCRdb table, and some are missing; sequencing was by immunoSEQ multiplex PCR. Here the sample spans 88,000 or so clones, roughly 80% being singletons. This clone was recorded many times. The receptor was isolated from a man between 60 and 75 years old with acute or convalescent COVID-19. What was sequenced was peripheral blood. This chain connects TRBV3-1 (or the pseudogene TRBV3-2) to TRBJ2-7, with D unclear. CDR3 bases: TGTGCCAGCAGCCAAGATCAGCCCAGGAAGGCTTACGAGCAGTACTTC. This codes for CASSQDQPRKAYEQYF.